These 5 T cell receptor beta chains share one sample of origin, sequenced in a study of blood T cell repertoires in COVID-19. Repertoires were generated with immunoSEQ multiplex PCR, while TCRdb's copy carries only in-frame clones and drops some. The sample shows fewer than 350,000 clones, 80% to 90% of them seen only once. Material: PBMCs or T cells enriched from blood (not recorded which). These receptors were taken from a man aged 25-45 years who had recovered from COVID-19.

The chain joins TRBV12-3 or TRBV12-4 to TRBJ2-1; tentatively, D is TRBD2 (5 bases). Trimming stripped 1 base from V and 10 bases from J, with 11 bases between. The CDR3 runs to 13 residues. DNA of the CDR3: TGTGCCAGCAGTTTAGTGAGGGCAGCCGAGCAGTTCTTC. Amino acid sequence: CASSLVRAAEQFF.

Written as DNA, the CDR3 is TGTGCCAGCAGCTCGGGGGGGCGGGATACGCAGTATTTT. Its protein product is CASSSGGRDTQYF. The gene calls are TRBV7-8 and TRBJ2-3; 8 positions match TRBD2. The CDR3 sequence is 13 residues long. Per the germline V gene, CDR1 is SGHVS and CDR2 is FQNEAQ. Trimming took 4 bases from V and 6 from J; bases not matched to a gene: 3.

The V and J genes are TRBV7-3 and TRBJ2-1, with TRBD1 identical over 9 bases. Germline CDR1 is SGHTA and CDR2 is FQGTGA. The CDR3 runs 14 residues. The ends lost 5 bases at V and 10 bases at J; junction bases unmatched: 9. CDR3 region: CASSPQGARGEQFF. CDR3 nucleotides: TGTGCCAGCAGCCCACAGGGGGCCCGGGGGGAGCAGTTCTTC. The full variable domain, with the rest looked up from reference TRBV7-3 and TRBJ2-1, is GAGVSQTPSNKVTEKGKYVELRCDPISGHTALYWYRQSLGQGPEFLIYFQGTGAADDSGLPNDRFFAVRPEGSVSTLKIQRTERGDSAVYLCASSPQGARGEQFFGPGTRLTVL.

The chain carries TRBV7-8 and TRBJ1-1; D is ambiguous. Germline-derived CDR1 and CDR2 are SGHVS and FQNEAQ. V was trimmed by 2 bases and J by 1 base, leaving 5 bases between them. The CDR3 runs to 13 residues. CDR3: CASSLPGNTEAFF. CDR3 in DNA: TGTGCCAGCAGCTTACCCGGGAACACTGAAGCTTTCTTT.

This chain joins TRBV4-3 and TRBJ2-7, with no clear D. V was cut by 0 bases and J by 6 bases, with 9 bases left in between. Germline V lookup: CDR1 LGHNA, CDR2 YSLEER. This CDR3 has 13 amino acids. The CDR3 here is CASSQESLAEQYF. DNA of the CDR3: TGCGCCAGCAGCCAAGAGTCCTTGGCCGAGCAGTACTTC.